A single sample is the source of the 18 T cell receptor beta chains below, sequenced in a study of cytomegalovirus exposure and HLA in healthy donors. The study ran its PCR with 60 Vbeta and 13 Jbeta primers. Only in-frame clones appear in the TCRdb table, and some are missing; sequencing was by immunoSEQ multiplex PCR. The table shows roughly 70,000 clones, with around 76% occurring only once. Sequencing was carried out using PBMCs. These receptors were obtained from a man aged 45-65 years in good health and CMV-seronegative.

This clone was seen once. V is TRBV7-9 and J is TRBJ2-5; D is perhaps TRBD2 (5 bases). Germline values: CDR1 SEHNR, CDR2 FQNEAQ (reference sequence). The germline V and J ends were trimmed by 3 bases and 3 bases, with 11 bases remaining between them. This CDR3 comprises 14 residues. CDR3 coding DNA: TGTGCCAGCAGCTTCGGGCTAGCTAAAGAGACCCAGTACTTC. This encodes CASSFGLAKETQYF.

V is TRBV28 and J is TRBJ2-5; tentatively, D is TRBD2 (6 bases). The J call may be incorrect, as the DNA end agrees better with TRBJ2-7. Germline CDR1 and CDR2: MDHEN and SYDVKM. This CDR3 comprises 13 residues. The chain's CDR3 is CASSWGLSYEQYF. CDR3 coding DNA: TGTGCCAGCAGTTGGGGACTGAGCTACGAGCAGTACTTC.

This rearrangement joins TRBV7-9 to TRBJ1-1; weak D call: TRBD1 (5 bases). This CDR3 contains 14 residues. Germline V lookup: CDR1 SEHNR, CDR2 FQNEAQ (reference sequence). The V end lost 0 bases, the J end lost 4 bases, and 9 bases lay between the germline ends. The CDR3 DNA reads TGTGCCAGCAGCTTAGCAGGGGCGCTCACTGAAGCTTTCTTT. Amino acid sequence: CASSLAGALTEAFF. Full variable domain (remainder filled in from reference TRBV7-9 and TRBJ1-1): DTGVSQNPRHKITKRGQNVTFRCDPISEHNRLYWYRQTLGQGPEFLTYFQNEAQLEKSRLLSDRFSAERPKGSFSTLEIQRTEQGDSAMYLCASSLAGALTEAFFGQGTRLTVV.

The chain recombines TRBV6-1 with TRBJ2-4; no clear D gene. In germline, CDR1 is MNHNS, CDR2 SASEGT. This CDR3 spans 12 amino acids. The V gene lost 3 bases and the J gene lost 9 bases, with 9 bases spanning the gap. The CDR3 here is CASSDIAVIQYF. CDR3 in DNA: TGTGCCAGCAGTGATATTGCGGTCATTCAGTACTTC.

CDR3: CASSPTSIEANYGYTF. CDR3 in DNA: TGCGCCAGCAGCCCGACCTCGATCGAGGCTAACTATGGCTACACCTTC. V usage is TRBV4-1 and J usage is TRBJ1-2; the D is unclear. The CDR3 runs 16 residues. The V gene lost 4 bases and the J gene lost 0 bases, with 15 bases spanning the gap. Germline V gene sequence: CDR1 MGHRA, CDR2 YSYEKL.

The chain employs TRBV7-9 and TRBJ1-1; D gene uncertain. V was cut by 3 bases and J by 0 bases, with 8 bases left in between. The CDR3 is 14 amino acids. From germline, CDR1 is SEHNR and CDR2 FQNEAQ (reference sequence). The DNA for the CDR3 is TGTGCCAGCAGCTTCGGGGATTTGAACACTGAAGCTTTCTTT. This sequence encodes CASSFGDLNTEAFF.

This clone was seen once. This chain connects TRBV19 to TRBJ2-7, with D possibly TRBD2 on 6 matching bases. Germline V lookup: CDR1 LNHDA, CDR2 SQIVND (reference sequence). The V end lost 4 bases, the J end lost 9 bases, and 13 bases lay between the germline ends. The length of the CDR3 is 12 residues. The CDR3 loop reads CASSTDAGWQYF. DNA for the CDR3: TGTGCCAGTAGTACCGACGCGGGATGGCAGTACTTC.

The gene calls are TRBV19 and TRBJ2-5, with 7 bases identical to TRBD1. Trimming took 8 bases from V and 5 from J; bases not matched to a gene: 8. Germline CDR1 reads LNHDA; CDR2 reads SQIVND (reference sequence). The CDR3 spans 13 residues. CDR3 DNA sequence: TGTGCCAGTGCCAGGGGGTCCTTGGAGACCCAGTACTTC. Protein sequence: CASARGSLETQYF.

This clone has just one count. The genes are TRBV6-5 and TRBJ1-2; D is unclear. The V gene lost 4 bases and the J gene lost 3 bases, with 12 bases spanning the gap. The germline V gene encodes CDR1 MNHEY and CDR2 SVGAGI. The CDR3 is 14 amino acids. This chain's CDR3 is CASSFGEGDYGYTF. The CDR3 coding sequence is TGTGCCAGCAGTTTCGGGGAGGGCGACTATGGCTACACCTTC.

V usage is TRBV2 and J usage is TRBJ2-7; TRBD1 matches 9 bases. Trimming at V came to 4 bases and at J to 6 bases, leaving 10 bases not matched to a gene. The CDR3 runs 15 residues. CDR1 and CDR2 (germline): SNHLY, FYNNEI. CDR3 DNA: TGTGCCAGCAGTGGGACCGGGACAGGGAAATTCGAGCAGTACTTC. It codes for CASSGTGTGKFEQYF.

The chain joins TRBV5-6 to TRBJ2-7, with D unclear. The CDR3 runs 14 residues. Germline assignment: CDR1 SGHDT and CDR2 YYEEEE. Deletions cut 5 bases from V and 0 bases from J, with 12 bases between. In DNA, the CDR3 is TGTGCCAGCAGTGATGTTCAGGTCTCCTACGAGCAGTACTTC. This encodes CASSDVQVSYEQYF.

To note about this clone: One end of the junction does not line up with germline, which may come from a read error. The chain couples TRBV4-1 to TRBJ2-3; TRBD1 might be the D (6 bases). The CDR3 totals 16 residues. Looked up from germline, CDR1 is MGHRA and CDR2 is YSYEKL. CDR3 coding DNA: TGCGCCAGCGGCCACAACAGGGCTCGGGGCACAGATACGCAGTATTTT. This sequence encodes CASGHNRARGTDTQYF.

A remark on this clone: Compared with germline, one end of the junction differs, possibly owing to a read error. The chain uses TRBV10-3 and TRBJ2-7; D is perhaps TRBD1 (6 bases). The CDR3 length is 13 residues. Germline V gives CDR1 ENHRY, CDR2 SYGVKD. CDR3 bases: TGTGCCATCAGCTCCGGACAGTTCTCTCAAAAAGGCTTC. Translated: CAISSGQFSQKGF.

The rearrangement joins TRBV5-1 to TRBJ2-3, with a weak D call TRBD2 (5 bases). The length of the CDR3 is 16 residues. Germline V gene sequence: CDR1 SGHRS, CDR2 YFSETQ. The ends were cut back, 7 bases at V and 2 bases at J, with 20 bases in the middle. CDR3 coding DNA: TGCGCCAGCGCACGGTCCGGGGAACTAAACACAGATACGCAGTATTTT. It specifies CASARSGELNTDTQYF.

The sample holds one count of this clone. The chain has TRBV5-1 and TRBJ2-4; 9 bases align to TRBD1. The ends lost 0 bases at V and 8 bases at J; junction bases unmatched: 3. Germline V gives CDR1 SGHRS, CDR2 YFSETQ. This CDR3 region has 14 residues. This CDR3 reads CASSLEGQGDIQYF. CDR3 coding DNA: TGCGCCAGCAGCTTGGAGGGACAGGGCGACATTCAGTACTTC. Using reference TRBV5-1 and TRBJ2-4 for the parts outside the CDR3, the full variable domain is KAGVTQTPRYLIKTRGQQVTLSCSPISGHRSVSWYQQTPGQGLQFLFEYFSETQRNKGNFPGRFSGRQFSNSRSEMNVSTLELGDSALYLCASSLEGQGDIQYFGAGTRLSVL.

CDR3 loop: CASSLALAVGETQYF. The CDR3, as DNA: TGCGCCAGCAGCTTGGCCCTAGCGGTTGGAGAGACCCAGTACTTC. The chain employs TRBV5-1 and TRBJ2-5, with 7 nucleotides matching TRBD2. The CDR3 runs to 15 residues. V lost 0 bases and J lost 4; bases outside the gene matches: 6. The germline V gene has CDR1 SGHRS and CDR2 YFSETQ.

The chain recombines TRBV7-9 with TRBJ2-7; D not certain. CDR3 length equals 13 residues. With 4 bases removed from V and 6 bases from J, the gap between germline ends came to 13 bases. The germline V gene encodes CDR1 SEHNR and CDR2 FQNEAQ (reference sequence). The CDR3 spells CASSYYEEGEQYF. The DNA of the CDR3 is TGTGCCAGCAGCTACTATGAAGAAGGCGAGCAGTACTTC.

This rearrangement joins TRBV7-6 to TRBJ1-6; TRBD1 agrees at 7 bases. The CDR3 extends over 13 amino acids. After removal of 5 bases from V and 7 bases from J, the junction contained 2 bases not matched to a gene. CDR1 is SGHVS, CDR2 FNYEAQ, per germline. The CDR3: CASSPGGNSPLHF. In nucleotides, the CDR3 is TGTGCCAGCAGCCCAGGGGGAAATTCACCCCTCCACTTT.